This T cell receptor beta chain originates from a study of beta chain features in type 1 diabetes. Findings of the study overall: In every one of the four CD4+ subsets, TCRB CDR3s were moderately but significantly shorter in Type 1 diabetes patients.

Isolated RNA was reverse transcribed in full, so expressed TCRB transcripts were sequenced. TCRdb's copy holds only in-frame clones and misses some; the assay was immunoSEQ multiplex PCR. The data contain hundreds of thousands of clones, around 15% of them singletons. The CDR3 is 12 residues long. Trimming removed 7 bases from V and 4 bases from J, with 11 bases in between. In germline, CDR1 is MNHEY, CDR2 SMNVEV (reference sequence). With regard to this clone: Antigen: not known.

The source material was naive CD4+ T cells from blood. This TCR derives from a young man with type 1 diabetes. The V gene is TRBV27, the J gene TRBJ2-7; no definite D call. The CDR3 loop is CASTPGRYEQYF. CDR3 nucleotides: TGTGCCAGCACCCCTGGAAGGTACGAGCAGTACTTC.